The 23 T cell receptor beta chains below come from one sample, sequenced in a study of Graves' ophthalmopathy and Graves' hyperthyroidism. The authors amplified TCR beta CDR3 regions from RNA transcripts. Following a first-round RT-PCR that used HTBI primers, a second-round multiplex PCR was carried out. One entry per CDR3 protein, called by TCRdb with MiXCR from the multiplex PCR reads. Of about 600,000 distinct CDR3 sequences in the sample, 35% to 45% were seen once. The sequencing sample was made of peripheral blood or thyroid tissue (not recorded which). The receptor set was obtained from an adult man with Graves' hyperthyroidism.

This clonotype has just a few counts. The chain links TRBV10-3 to TRBJ2-7, with 7 bases matching TRBD1. This CDR3 comprises 15 residues. Germline lookup yields CDR1 ENHRY and CDR2 SYGVKD. The V gene end was trimmed by 6 bases and the J gene end by 2 bases; junction bases not matched to a gene: 10. The CDR3 bases are TGTGCCATCAGGGGGAACGACAGGGAAACCTACGAGCAGTACTTC. Protein sequence: CAIRGNDRETYEQYF.

The chain employs TRBV9 and TRBJ2-2, with 11 bases lining up with TRBD2. Trimming took 6 bases from V and 5 from J; bases not matched to a gene: 9. CDR3 length equals 16 residues. Germline-derived CDR1 and CDR2 are SGDLS and YYNGEE. This CDR3 is CASMAGTSGYTGELFF. The CDR3 DNA reads as TGTGCCAGCATGGCCGGGACTAGCGGATATACCGGGGAGCTGTTTTTT.

Ten or more counts support this clonotype. The CDR3 sequence: CASSLGSTYEQYF. Written as DNA, the CDR3 is TGTGCCAGCAGTTTGGGTTCTACCTACGAGCAGTACTTC. The J gene is TRBJ2-7, the V gene TRBV12-3 or TRBV12-4; D is uncertain. The CDR3 runs to 13 residues. V was pared by 3 bases and J by 2 bases, with 8 bases between.

In the case of this clonotype: This may come from a read error, since a much larger clone is one base off. The chain couples TRBV29-1 to TRBJ1-2; no clear D. Trimming removed 1 base from V and 9 bases from J, with 9 bases in between. CDR3 length equals 11 residues. The germline V gene encodes CDR1 SQVTM and CDR2 ANQGSEA. CDR3 bases: TGCAGCGTTGAAGGGCGGGATAGCTACACCTTC. Protein sequence: CSVEGRDSYTF.

This chain uses TRBV11-2 with TRBJ2-3; the match to TRBD2 covers 9 bases. Looked up from germline, CDR1 is SGHAT and CDR2 is FQNNGV. The CDR3 length is 17 residues. Losses at the gene ends were 2 bases for V and 2 bases for J; bases not matched to a gene: 8. The CDR3: CASSLRLASGVTDTQYF. As DNA, the CDR3 is TGTGCCAGCAGCTTACGTTTGGCTAGCGGGGTCACAGATACGCAGTATTTT.

This clonotype has a count of ten or more. The rearrangement links TRBV2 to TRBJ2-7; D not certain. V was cut by 3 bases and J by 3 bases, with 6 bases left in between. The CDR3 extends over 12 amino acids. Germline V gene sequence: CDR1 SNHLY, CDR2 FYNNEI. The CDR3, as DNA: TGTGCCAGCAGTGACGACGGCTACGAGCAGTACTTC. Its translation is CASSDDGYEQYF.

The chain joins TRBV10-3 to TRBJ2-7; TRBD1 matches 7 bases. CDR1 and CDR2 from the germline V gene are ENHRY and SYGVKD. The V segment lost 0 bases and the J segment 2 bases; nucleotides outside the gene matches: 10. The CDR3 length is 17 residues. CDR3 DNA: TGTGCCATCAGTGAGTCGTCTCCAGGGACAGCCACCTACGAGCAGTACTTC. It yields the protein CAISESSPGTATYEQYF.

V and J are TRBV20-1 and TRBJ1-5; D is undetermined. Between the trimmed V and J ends, which lost 1 base and 11 bases, there was a span of 12 bases. Germline CDR1 is DFQATT and CDR2 is SNEGSKA (reference sequence). There are 12 residues in the CDR3. CDR3 protein: CSARGGEETQHF. In DNA, the CDR3 is TGCAGTGCTAGAGGAGGAGAAGAGACCCAGCATTTT.

V usage is TRBV20-1 and J usage is TRBJ1-1; possible D gene TRBD1, 6 bases. Between the trimmed V and J ends, which lost 6 bases and 3 bases, there was a span of 17 bases. The CDR3 is made up of 14 amino acids. Germline CDR1 is DFQATT and CDR2 is SNEGSKA (reference sequence). The CDR3 spells CSARDRSRYTEAFF. For the CDR3, the DNA is TGCAGTGCCCGAGACAGGTCCAGATACACTGAAGCTTTCTTT.

The chain is built from TRBV29-1 and TRBJ1-5, with a possible D match to TRBD1 (6 bases). Germline V lookup: CDR1 SQVTM, CDR2 ANQGSEA. The CDR3 sequence is 12 residues long. V lost 7 bases and J lost 4, with 11 bases in between. The chain's CDR3 is CSAGHENQPQHF. The CDR3 DNA reads TGCAGCGCGGGACACGAGAATCAGCCCCAGCATTTT.

Written as DNA, the CDR3 is TGCAGCGTTGGAAATGACAGGGGCTACGAGCAGTACTTC. This codes for CSVGNDRGYEQYF. J is TRBJ2-7 and V is TRBV29-1, with 8 positions matching TRBD1. The CDR3 covers 13 residues. J lost 3 bases, V lost 4 bases, and 5 bases had no gene match. Germline CDR1 reads SQVTM; CDR2 reads ANQGSEA.

This clonotype was detected only a few times. The chain combines TRBV28 with TRBJ2-7, with D perhaps TRBD1 (6 bases). The germline V and J ends were trimmed by 5 bases and 4 bases, with 15 bases remaining between them. CDR3 length: 14 amino acids. Germline CDR1 reads MDHEN; CDR2 reads SYDVKM. CDR3 in DNA: TGTGCCAGCAGTCCACGGACAGTCATATACGAGCAGTACTTC. It translates to CASSPRTVIYEQYF.

With respect to this clonotype: A much larger clone differs by one base, so this may be a read error. V usage is TRBV29-1 and J usage is TRBJ2-7; TRBD2 aligns across 7 bases. The CDR3 sequence is 13 residues long. J lost 3 bases, V lost 6 bases, and 8 bases had no gene match. The germline gives CDR1 SQVTM, CDR2 ANQGSEA. The DNA of the CDR3 is TGCAGCGTGCTACATGGCGGGAGCTACGAGCAGTACTTC. This encodes CSVLHGGSYEQYF.

DNA of the CDR3: TGTGCCAGCAGTGTAGAGACAAAATGGGGAAATCAGCCCCAGCATTTT. Encoded protein: CASSVETKWGNQPQHF. The chain couples TRBV6-1 to TRBJ1-5; D not resolved. The length of the CDR3 is 16 residues. The V gene's germline CDR1 is MNHNS and CDR2 SASEGT. Trimming pared 4 bases from V and 4 bases from J, leaving 17 bases between.

The J gene is TRBJ2-1, the V gene TRBV24-1, with 11 bases identical to TRBD1. With V trimmed by 12 bases and J by 4 bases, 4 bases remained unmatched. This CDR3 spans 13 amino acids. Germline V lookup: CDR1 KGHDR, CDR2 SFDVKD. CDR3 amino acids: CAAGTGGYNEQFF. The CDR3 DNA follows: TGTGCCGCCGGGACAGGGGGTTACAATGAGCAGTTCTTC.

The chain uses TRBV29-1 and TRBJ1-6; D not certain. Deletions cut 8 bases from V and 2 bases from J, with 7 bases between. The CDR3 covers 12 residues. CDR1 and CDR2 from the germline V gene are SQVTM and ANQGSEA. CDR3 region: CSQETYNSPLHF. CDR3 coding DNA: TGCAGCCAGGAGACCTATAATTCACCCCTCCACTTT.

There are many counts of this clonotype. The genes are TRBV12-3 or TRBV12-4 and TRBJ1-5; weak D call: TRBD1 (5 bases). CDR3 length equals 13 residues. The V and J ends lost 5 bases and 5 bases respectively, with 10 bases between them. CDR3 bases: TGTGCCAGCAGTCGGACGGGGGATCAGCCCCAGCATTTT. This codes for CASSRTGDQPQHF.

This clonotype was counted ten times or more. The chain recombines TRBV5-1 with TRBJ2-7; D call uncertain. Per the germline V gene, CDR1 is SGHRS and CDR2 is YFSETQ. Trimming removed 1 base at V and 0 bases at J, with 8 bases between. The CDR3 length is 14 residues. The CDR3 region is CASSLYTSSYEQYF. The CDR3, as DNA: TGCGCCAGCAGCTTGTACACGAGCTCCTACGAGCAGTACTTC.

There are many counts of this clonotype. The gene calls are TRBV15 and TRBJ2-7, with 10 bases that match TRBD1. V lost 5 bases to trimming and J lost 4 bases; unmatched junction nucleotides: 2. The CDR3 contains 13 residues. Germline CDR1 is LNHNV and CDR2 is YYDKDF (reference sequence). The CDR3 DNA is TGTGCCACCAGCCAGGGACAGGGGTACGAGCAGTACTTC. It encodes CATSQGQGYEQYF.

This chain links TRBV12-3 or TRBV12-4 with TRBJ2-3, with D hard to call. The ends were cut back, 1 base at V and 0 bases at J, with 8 bases in the middle. CDR3 length: 15 amino acids. The CDR3 loop is CASSLGAGSTDTQYF. CDR3 DNA sequence: TGTGCCAGCAGTTTAGGTGCAGGCAGCACAGATACGCAGTATTTT.

The chain couples TRBV4-2 to TRBJ2-3, with 9 bases identical to TRBD2. J was trimmed by 0 bases and V by 4 bases; bases with no gene match: 5. There are 16 residues in the CDR3. Germline loops: CDR1 LGHNA, CDR2 YNFKEQ. CDR3 DNA: TGTGCCAGCAGCCTTCGACTAGCGGCTAGCACAGATACGCAGTATTTT. Protein sequence: CASSLRLAASTDTQYF.

The rearrangement uses TRBV5-1 and TRBJ2-6; D is possibly TRBD2 (6 bases). The CDR3 loop spans 18 amino acids. V dropped 3 bases and J dropped 2 bases, with 18 bases sitting between them. Germline V gene data show CDR1 as SGHRS and CDR2 as YFSETQ. The CDR3 nucleotides are TGCGCCAGCAGCTCTTTACGCAGGGACTTAACTGGGGCCAACGTCCTGACTTTC. It translates to CASSSLRRDLTGANVLTF.

Points on this clonotype: This may be a read error: a much more frequent sequence differs by one nucleotide. The chain employs TRBV12-3 or TRBV12-4 and TRBJ1-1; D may be TRBD1 (5 bases). The CDR3 has 16 residues. Written as DNA, the CDR3 is TGTGCCAGCGGTTTAGCGTCCGGGGGAGGGTACGCTGAAGCTTTCTTT. Translation gives CASGLASGGGYAEAFF.